The 5 T cell receptor beta chains reported below all come from one sample, sequenced in a study of shared clonotypes between healthy human individuals. Sequenced by immunoSEQ multiplex PCR; TCRdb stores in-frame clones only, minus some. The sample has under 2,500,000 clones, almost 96% seen once. Sequences were obtained from naive CD4+ T cells sorted from blood. Subset reported: CD45RA+ positively selected. Receptors originate from a man younger than 35 in good health.

The genes are TRBV5-1 and TRBJ2-5, with 9 positions matching TRBD2. The CDR3 sequence is 14 residues long. V lost 5 bases, J lost 4 bases, and 6 bases stayed unmatched. Germline V lookup: CDR1 SGHRS, CDR2 YFSETQ. The CDR3 region has the DNA TGCGCCAGCAGGGGCGGGGGGGCCGGAGAGACCCAGTACTTC. Translating it yields CASRGGGAGETQYF.

The chain uses TRBV6-5 and TRBJ1-5; D not certain. This CDR3 region has 12 residues. Germline V gene lookup returns CDR1 MNHEY and CDR2 SVGAGI. Trimming took 0 bases from V and 10 from J, leaving 7 bases between them. CDR3 residues: CASSYSKGPQHF. The CDR3 DNA follows: TGTGCCAGCAGTTACTCGAAGGGCCCCCAGCATTTT.

This clone was seen only once. This sequence joins TRBV6-5 and TRBJ1-5; D might be TRBD1 (5 bases). Germline loops: CDR1 MNHEY, CDR2 SVGAGI. Trimming shortened V by 5 bases and J by 7 bases, and 18 bases separated the two germline ends. CDR3 length: 15 residues. The DNA of the CDR3 is TGTGCCAGCAGTCCGACGTGGGGTGGGGGACAGCCCCAGCATTTT. It yields the protein CASSPTWGGGQPQHF.

The V and J genes are TRBV10-3 and TRBJ2-2, with 10 bases aligning to TRBD2. The CDR3 extends over 16 amino acids. V was pared by 6 bases and J by 7 bases, with 11 bases of the junction left unmatched. CDR1 ENHRY and CDR2 SYGVKD come from the germline V gene. The CDR3 DNA follows: TGTGCCATCAGCTCCTCAAGCGGGGGGGCTGTCGGGGAGCTGTTTTTT. Its protein product is CAISSSSGGAVGELFF.

This chain joins TRBV4-1 and TRBJ2-5, with 7 bases aligning to TRBD1. CDR1 and CDR2 (germline): MGHRA, YSYEKL. Germline trimming cut 5 bases from V and 2 bases from J; bases unmatched to any gene: 8. This CDR3 contains 15 residues. CDR3 sequence reads: CASSVQGGIQETQYF. The DNA of the CDR3 is TGCGCCAGCAGCGTACAAGGGGGCATTCAAGAGACCCAGTACTTC.